This TCR beta chain was sequenced during a study of shared clonotypes between healthy human individuals. The germline V gene encodes CDR1 WNHNN and CDR2 SYGVQD (reference sequence). This CDR3 has 15 residues. V was clipped by 5 bases and J by 4 bases; unmatched bases: 7. This table comes from immunoSEQ multiplex PCR, and its TCRdb copy is limited to in-frame clones, with some not included. The repertoire includes approximately 2.3 million clones, more than 85% of them detected once, and about 0.41% sits in the top ten. This clonotype was sampled from a man younger than 35 in good health. Some clones in this sample may be carry-over from other donors' samples. The source material was naive CD4+ T cells from PBMCs. Subset noted: CD45RA+ positively selected. The chain combines TRBV10-1 with TRBJ1-1, with 10 bases matching TRBD1. In DNA form, the CDR3 reads TGCGCCAGCAGTCCCGACAGGGGGCGAGGCACTGAAGCTTTCTTT. Translation: CASSPDRGRGTEAFF.